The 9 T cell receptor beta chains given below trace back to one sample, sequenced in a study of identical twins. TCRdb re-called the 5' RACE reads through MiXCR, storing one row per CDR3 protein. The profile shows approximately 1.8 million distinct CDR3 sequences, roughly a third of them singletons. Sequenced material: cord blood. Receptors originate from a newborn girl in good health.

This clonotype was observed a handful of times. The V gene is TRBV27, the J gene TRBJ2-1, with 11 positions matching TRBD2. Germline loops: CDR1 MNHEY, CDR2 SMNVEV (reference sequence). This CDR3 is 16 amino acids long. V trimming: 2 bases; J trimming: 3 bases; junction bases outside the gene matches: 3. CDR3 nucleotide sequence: TGTGCCAGCAGTTTAAGACTAGCGGGGCTCTACAATGAGCAGTTCTTC. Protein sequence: CASSLRLAGLYNEQFF.

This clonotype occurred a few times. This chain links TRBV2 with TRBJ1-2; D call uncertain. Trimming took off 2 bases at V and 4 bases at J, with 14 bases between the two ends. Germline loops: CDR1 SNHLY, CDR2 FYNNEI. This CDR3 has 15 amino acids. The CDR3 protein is CASSERNTVAYGYTF. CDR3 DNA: TGTGCCAGCAGTGAAAGAAATACGGTTGCCTATGGCTACACCTTC.

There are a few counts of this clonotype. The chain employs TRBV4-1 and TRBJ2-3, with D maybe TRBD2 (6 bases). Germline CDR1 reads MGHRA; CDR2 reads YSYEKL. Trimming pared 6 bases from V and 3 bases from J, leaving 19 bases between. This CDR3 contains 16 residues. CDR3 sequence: CASRALGAGTTDTQYF. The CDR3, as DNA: TGCGCCAGCAGGGCCCTTGGTGCGGGAACAACAGATACGCAGTATTTT.

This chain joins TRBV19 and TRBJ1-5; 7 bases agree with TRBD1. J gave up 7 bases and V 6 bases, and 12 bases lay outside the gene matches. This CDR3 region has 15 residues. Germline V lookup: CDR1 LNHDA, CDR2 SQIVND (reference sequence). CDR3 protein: CASSRGRQGRQPQHF. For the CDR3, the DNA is TGTGCCAGTAGCCGGGGGAGACAGGGAAGACAGCCCCAGCATTTT. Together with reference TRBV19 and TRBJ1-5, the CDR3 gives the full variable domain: DGGITQSPKYLFRKEGQNVTLSCEQNLNHDAMYWYRQDPGQGLRLIYYSQIVNDFQKGDIAEGYSVSREKKESFPLTVTSAQKNPTAFYLCASSRGRQGRQPQHFGDGTRLSIL.

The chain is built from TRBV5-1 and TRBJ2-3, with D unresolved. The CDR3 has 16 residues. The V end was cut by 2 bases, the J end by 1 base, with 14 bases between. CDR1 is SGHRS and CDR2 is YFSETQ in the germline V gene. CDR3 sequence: CASSLPPDRGTDTQYF. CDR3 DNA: TGCGCCAGCAGCTTACCCCCAGACCGGGGCACAGATACGCAGTATTTT.

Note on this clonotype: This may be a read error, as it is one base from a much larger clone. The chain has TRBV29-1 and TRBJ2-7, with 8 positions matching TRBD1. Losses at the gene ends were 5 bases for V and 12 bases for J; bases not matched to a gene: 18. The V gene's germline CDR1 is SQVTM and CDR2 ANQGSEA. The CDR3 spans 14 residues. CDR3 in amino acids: CSVHTGGLRNIRYF. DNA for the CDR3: TGCAGCGTTCATACAGGGGGACTTAGAAACATTCGGTACTTC.

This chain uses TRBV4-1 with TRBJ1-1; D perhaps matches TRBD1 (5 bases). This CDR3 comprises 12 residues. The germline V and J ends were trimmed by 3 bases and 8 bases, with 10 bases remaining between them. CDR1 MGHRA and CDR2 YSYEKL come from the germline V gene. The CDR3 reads CASSHFGTEAFF. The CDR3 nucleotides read TGCGCCAGCAGCCATTTCGGGACCGAAGCTTTCTTT.

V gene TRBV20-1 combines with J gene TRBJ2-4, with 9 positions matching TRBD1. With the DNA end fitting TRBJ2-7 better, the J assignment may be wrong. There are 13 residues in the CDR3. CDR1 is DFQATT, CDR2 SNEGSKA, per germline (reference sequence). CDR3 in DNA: TGCAGTGGGATGACAGGGGGAACCTACGAGCAGTACTTC. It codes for CSGMTGGTYEQYF.

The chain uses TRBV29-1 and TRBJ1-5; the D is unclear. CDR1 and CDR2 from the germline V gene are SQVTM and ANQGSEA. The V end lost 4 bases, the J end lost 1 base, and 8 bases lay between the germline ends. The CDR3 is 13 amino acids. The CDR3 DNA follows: TGCAGCGTTGGTAAGGGAAGCAATCAGCCCCAGCATTTT. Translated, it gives CSVGKGSNQPQHF.